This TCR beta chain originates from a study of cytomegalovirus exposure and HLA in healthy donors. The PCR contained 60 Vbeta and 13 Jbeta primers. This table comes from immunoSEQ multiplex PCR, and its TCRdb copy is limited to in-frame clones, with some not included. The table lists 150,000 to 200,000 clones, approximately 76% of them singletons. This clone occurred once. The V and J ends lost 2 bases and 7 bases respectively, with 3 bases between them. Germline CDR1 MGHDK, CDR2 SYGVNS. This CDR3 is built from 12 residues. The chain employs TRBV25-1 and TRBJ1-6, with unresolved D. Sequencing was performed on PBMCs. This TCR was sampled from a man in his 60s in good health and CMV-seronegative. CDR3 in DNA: TGTGCCAGCAGTGAAGGCAATTCACCCCTCCACTTT. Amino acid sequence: CASSEGNSPLHF.